Listed below are T cell receptor beta chains from one sample, sequenced in a study of siplizumab effects on memory and regulatory T cells. TCRdb keeps only in-frame clones here, not all; method: immunoSEQ multiplex PCR. Found here are approximately 94,000 clones, approximately 91% of them singletons; the top ten hold about 0.15%. Sequencing was performed on CD4+ T cells sorted from blood. These receptors were taken from a human donor in good health. Each CDR3 is given with its conserved first and last residue. The D gene is left open where the match is weak. For some rows the clone size is stated as once, few or many, or as a class when expanded; others skip it.

TRBD2,14,TRBV18,once,TRBJ2-5,CASSPTSGGETQYF,TGTGCCAGCTCACCTACTAGCGGGGGAGAGACCCAGTACTTC
TRBD1,13,TRBV18,-,TRBJ2-1,CASSPQGASEQFF,TGTGCCAGCTCACCACAGGGGGCTAGTGAGCAGTTCTTC
-,14,TRBV7-3,-,TRBJ2-1,CASSFEAHYNEQFF,TGTGCCAGCAGCTTTGAGGCACACTACAATGAGCAGTTCTTC
TRBD2,15,TRBV28,-,TRBJ2-1,CASSAPGGSYNEQFF,TGTGCCAGCAGTGCGCCGGGGGGCTCCTACAATGAGCAGTTCTTC
-,14,TRBV28,-,TRBJ1-5,CASSFGRGYQPQHF,TGTGCCAGCAGTTTTGGGAGGGGATATCAGCCCCAGCATTTT
TRBD1,19,TRBV10-3,-,TRBJ2-7,CAISGSRSAGTGVIYEQYF,TGTGCCATCAGTGGTTCACGCTCAGCCGGGACAGGGGTGATCTACGAGCAGTACTTC
-,13,TRBV29-1,-,TRBJ2-7,CSARQGGKHEQYF,TGCAGCGCCCGGCAGGGGGGCAAGCACGAGCAGTACTTC
-,10,TRBV2,-,TRBJ1-2,CASGDPGYTF,TGTGCCAGCGGCGACCCCGGCTACACCTTC
TRBD1,15,TRBV18,-,TRBJ1-1,CASSPGQGVITEAFF,TGTGCCAGCTCACCCGGACAGGGGGTGATCACTGAAGCTTTCTTT
-,16,TRBV7-2,-,TRBJ2-2,CASSLALDKYTGELFF,TGTGCCAGCAGCTTAGCGCTGGACAAGTACACCGGGGAGCTGTTTTTT
-,10,TRBV6-5,-,TRBJ2-7,CASSEGEQYF,TGTGCCAGCAGTGAGGGCGAGCAGTACTTC
-,11,TRBV29-1,-,TRBJ1-2,CSVERGYGYTF,TGCAGCGTTGAAAGGGGTTATGGCTACACCTTC
TRBD1,15,TRBV5-1,-,TRBJ1-1,CASRVGQVGNTEAFF,TGCGCCAGCAGGGTGGGACAGGTCGGGAACACTGAAGCTTTCTTT
TRBD1,14,TRBV6-1,-,TRBJ1-5,CASRGTGYDQPQHF,TGTGCCAGCAGAGGGACAGGGTATGATCAGCCCCAGCATTTT
TRBD2,17,TRBV5-4,-,TRBJ2-5,CASSAGTSGGAGETQYF,TGTGCCAGCAGCGCCGGGACTAGCGGGGGAGCGGGTGAGACCCAGTACTTC
-,14,TRBV27,-,TRBJ1-2,CASSRNLGGYGYTF,TGTGCCAGCAGTCGGAACCTAGGGGGTTATGGCTACACCTTC
TRBD1,14,TRBV11-1,-,TRBJ1-1,CASSAQGAGTEAFF,TGTGCCAGCAGCGCACAGGGGGCAGGGACTGAAGCTTTCTTT
-,14,TRBV5-6,-,TRBJ1-6,CASSPAGVDSPLHF,TGTGCCAGCAGCCCTGCGGGGGTGGATTCACCCCTCCACTTT
-,12,TRBV11-3,-,TRBJ1-1,CASSLEGGEAFF,TGTGCCAGCAGCTTAGAAGGGGGTGAAGCTTTCTTT
-,14,TRBV28,-,TRBJ2-3,CASSSPGRTDTQYF,TGTGCCAGCAGTTCCCCGGGCCGTACAGATACGCAGTATTTT
-,15,TRBV6-6,-,TRBJ2-1,CASSYDGTSYNEQFF,TGTGCCAGCAGTTACGACGGAACGTCCTACAATGAGCAGTTCTTC
-,15,TRBV2,-,TRBJ2-3,CASSEGGGRTDTQYF,TGTGCCAGCAGTGAAGGGGGGGGGCGCACAGATACGCAGTATTTT
TRBD1,16,TRBV7-9,few,TRBJ2-1,CASSLNPGQGAYEQFF,TGTGCCAGCAGCTTAAATCCGGGACAGGGGGCCTATGAGCAGTTCTTC
-,14,TRBV30,-,TRBJ1-5,CAWRSRGVNQPQHF,TGTGCCTGGAGGTCAAGGGGTGTCAATCAGCCCCAGCATTTT
-,13,TRBV4-2,-,TRBJ1-1,CASSQVGGTEAFF,TGTGCCAGCAGCCAGGTTGGAGGGACTGAAGCTTTCTTT
-,13,TRBV2,-,TRBJ2-5,CASVWQVEETQYF,TGTGCCAGCGTGTGGCAGGTTGAAGAGACCCAGTACTTC
TRBD1,16,TRBV9,once,TRBJ1-2,CASSVGRTGGPYGYTF,TGTGCCAGCAGCGTGGGCCGGACAGGGGGCCCCTATGGCTACACCTTC
-,14,TRBV5-1,-,TRBJ2-7,CASSRDTSSYEQYF,TGCGCCAGCAGCCGGGACACCAGCTCCTACGAGCAGTACTTC
-,13,TRBV19,-,TRBJ2-7,CASSPRTDYEQYF,TGTGCCAGTAGTCCCCGGACAGATTACGAGCAGTACTTC
-,17,TRBV27,-,TRBJ2-7,CASSYGTARTFSYEQYF,TGTGCCAGCAGTTATGGGACTGCCCGAACTTTCTCCTACGAGCAGTACTTC
TRBD1,16,TRBV10-3,-,TRBJ2-7,CAISGIVGTGFNEQYF,TGTGCCATCAGTGGAATAGTAGGGACAGGGTTTAACGAGCAGTACTTC